This T cell receptor (beta chain) was sequenced for a study of blood T cell repertoires in COVID-19. Study-wide context: Sources were T cells, B-cell-depleted T cells, or PBMCs; the material itself was cDNA or gDNA.

Germline V CDR1 and CDR2: SGHRS, YFSETQ. Trimming pared 4 bases from V and 3 bases from J, leaving 14 bases between. The CDR3 contains 15 residues. How the authors handled the data: Reference gene primer amplification yielded estimated nucleated cell counts. The data were produced by immunoSEQ multiplex PCR, yet TCRdb's version contains in-frame clones alone and is incomplete. That table furnishes V, J and clone size, whereas the DNA furnished D and trimming. Among about 62,000 clones listed, roughly 85% were seen once. The material sequenced was peripheral blood. This TCR came from a woman of 80 years or more with acute or convalescent COVID-19. V gene TRBV5-1 combines with J gene TRBJ1-5; D unresolved. CDR3 bases: TGCGCCAGCAGCCCCTCCGGACGGGACAATCAGCCCCAGCATTTT. Its translation: CASSPSGRDNQPQHF.